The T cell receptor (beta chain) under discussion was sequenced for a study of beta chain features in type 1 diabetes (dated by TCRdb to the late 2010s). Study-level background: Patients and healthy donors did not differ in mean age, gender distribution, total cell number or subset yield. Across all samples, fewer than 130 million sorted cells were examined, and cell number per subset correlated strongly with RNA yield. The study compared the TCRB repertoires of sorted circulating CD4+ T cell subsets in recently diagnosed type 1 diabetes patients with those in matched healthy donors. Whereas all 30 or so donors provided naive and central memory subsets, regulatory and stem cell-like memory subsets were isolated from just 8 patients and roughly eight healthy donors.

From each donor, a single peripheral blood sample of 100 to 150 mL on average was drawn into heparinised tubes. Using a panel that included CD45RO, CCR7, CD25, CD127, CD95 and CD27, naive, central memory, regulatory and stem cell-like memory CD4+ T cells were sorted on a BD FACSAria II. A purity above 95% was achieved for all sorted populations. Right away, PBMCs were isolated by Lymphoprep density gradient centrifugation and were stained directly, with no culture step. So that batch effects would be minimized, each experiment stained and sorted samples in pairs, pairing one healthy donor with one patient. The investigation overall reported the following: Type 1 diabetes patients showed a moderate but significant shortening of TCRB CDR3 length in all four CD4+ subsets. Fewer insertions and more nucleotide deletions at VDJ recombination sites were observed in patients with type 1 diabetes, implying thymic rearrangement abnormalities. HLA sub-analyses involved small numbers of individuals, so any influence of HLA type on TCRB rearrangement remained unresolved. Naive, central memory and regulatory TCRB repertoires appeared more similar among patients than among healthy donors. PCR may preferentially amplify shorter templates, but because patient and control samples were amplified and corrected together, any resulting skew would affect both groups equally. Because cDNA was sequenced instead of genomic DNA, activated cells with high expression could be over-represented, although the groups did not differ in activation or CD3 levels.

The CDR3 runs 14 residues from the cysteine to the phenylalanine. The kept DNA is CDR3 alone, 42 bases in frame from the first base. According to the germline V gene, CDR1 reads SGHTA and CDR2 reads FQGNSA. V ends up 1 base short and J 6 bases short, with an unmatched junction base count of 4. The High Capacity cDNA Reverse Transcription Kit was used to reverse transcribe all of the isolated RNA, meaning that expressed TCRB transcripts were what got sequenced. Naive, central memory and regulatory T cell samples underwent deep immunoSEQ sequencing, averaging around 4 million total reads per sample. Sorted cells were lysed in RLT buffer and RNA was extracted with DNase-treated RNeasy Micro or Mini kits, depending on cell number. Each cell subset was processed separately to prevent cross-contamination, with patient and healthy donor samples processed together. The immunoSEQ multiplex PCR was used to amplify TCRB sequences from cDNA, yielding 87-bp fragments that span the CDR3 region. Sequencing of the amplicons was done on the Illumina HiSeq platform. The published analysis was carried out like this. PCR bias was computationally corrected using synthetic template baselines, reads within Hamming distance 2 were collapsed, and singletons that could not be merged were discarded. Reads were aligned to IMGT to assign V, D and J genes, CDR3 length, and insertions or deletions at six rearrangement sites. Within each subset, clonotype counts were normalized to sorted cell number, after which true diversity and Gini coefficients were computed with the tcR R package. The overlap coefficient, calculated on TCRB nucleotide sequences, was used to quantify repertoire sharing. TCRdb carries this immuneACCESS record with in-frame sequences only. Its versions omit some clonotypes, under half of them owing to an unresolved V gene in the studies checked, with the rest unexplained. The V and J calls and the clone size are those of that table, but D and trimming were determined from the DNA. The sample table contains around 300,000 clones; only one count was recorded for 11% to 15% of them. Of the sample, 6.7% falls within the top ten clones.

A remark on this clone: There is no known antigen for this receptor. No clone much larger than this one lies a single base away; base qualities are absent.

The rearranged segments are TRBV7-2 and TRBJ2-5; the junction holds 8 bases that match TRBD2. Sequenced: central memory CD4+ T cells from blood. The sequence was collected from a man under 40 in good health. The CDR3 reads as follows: CASSLGPSGQTQYF. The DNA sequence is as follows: TGTGCCAGCAGCTTAGGGCCTAGCGGGCAGACCCAGTACTTC.